This T cell receptor beta chain was identified in a study of type 1 regulatory T cells. Germline values: CDR1 LGHDT, CDR2 YNNKEL (reference sequence). This CDR3 has 12 amino acids. Trimming took 4 bases from V and 4 from J, leaving 4 bases between them. On this clonotype itself: Its antigen is still unknown.

A single record per CDR3 protein comes from TCRdb applying MiXCR to the reads. The repertoire consists of roughly 65,000 distinct CDR3 sequences, with around 49% occurring once and the leading ten covering about 2%. The sequence was obtained from a human donor in good health. The sample taken for sequencing was cultured non-Tr1 T cells, either the whole culture or a sorted T cell fraction (not recorded which). The rearrangement links TRBV3-1 to TRBJ2-2, with D uncertain. Here the CDR3 reads CASSRLTGELFF. The CDR3 DNA follows: TGTGCCAGCAGCCGCCTCACCGGGGAGCTGTTTTTT.